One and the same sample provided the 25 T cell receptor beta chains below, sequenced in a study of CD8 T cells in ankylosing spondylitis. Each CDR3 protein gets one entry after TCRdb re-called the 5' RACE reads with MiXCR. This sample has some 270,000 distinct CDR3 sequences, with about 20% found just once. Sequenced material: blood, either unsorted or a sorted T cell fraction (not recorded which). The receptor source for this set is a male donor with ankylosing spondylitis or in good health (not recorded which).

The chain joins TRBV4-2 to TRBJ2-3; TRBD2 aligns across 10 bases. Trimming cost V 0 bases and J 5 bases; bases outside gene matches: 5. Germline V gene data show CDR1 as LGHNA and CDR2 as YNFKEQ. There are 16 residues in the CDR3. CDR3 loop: CASSQDRTSGGDTQYF. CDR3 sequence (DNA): TGTGCCAGCAGCCAAGATCGGACTAGCGGTGGAGATACGCAGTATTTT.

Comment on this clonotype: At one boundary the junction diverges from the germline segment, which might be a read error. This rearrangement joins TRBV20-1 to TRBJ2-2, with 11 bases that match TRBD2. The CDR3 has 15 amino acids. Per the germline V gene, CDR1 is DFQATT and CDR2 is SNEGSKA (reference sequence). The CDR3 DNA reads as TGCGGTGCTAGAGGGACTAGCGGGAACACCGGGGAGCTGTTTTTT. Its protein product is CGARGTSGNTGELFF.

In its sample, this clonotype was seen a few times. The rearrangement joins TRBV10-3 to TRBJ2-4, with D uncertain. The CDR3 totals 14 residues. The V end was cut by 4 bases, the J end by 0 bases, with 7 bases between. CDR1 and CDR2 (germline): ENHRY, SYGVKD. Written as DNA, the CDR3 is TGTGCCATCAGTGCCCCGGAAGCCAAAAACATTCAGTACTTC. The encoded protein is CAISAPEAKNIQYF.

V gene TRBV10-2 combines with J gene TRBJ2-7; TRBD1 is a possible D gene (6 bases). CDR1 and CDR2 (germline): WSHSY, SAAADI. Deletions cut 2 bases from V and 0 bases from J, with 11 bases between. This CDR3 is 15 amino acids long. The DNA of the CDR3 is TGCGCCAGCAGTGAGGGACAGCAAGGCTCCTACGAGCAGTACTTC. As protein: CASSEGQQGSYEQYF.

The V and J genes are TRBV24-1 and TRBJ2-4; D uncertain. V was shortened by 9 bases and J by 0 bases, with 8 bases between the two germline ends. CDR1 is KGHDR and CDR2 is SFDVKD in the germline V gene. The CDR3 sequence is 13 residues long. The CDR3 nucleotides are TGTGCCACCCCCAGAGTAGCCAAAAACATTCAGTACTTC. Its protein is CATPRVAKNIQYF.

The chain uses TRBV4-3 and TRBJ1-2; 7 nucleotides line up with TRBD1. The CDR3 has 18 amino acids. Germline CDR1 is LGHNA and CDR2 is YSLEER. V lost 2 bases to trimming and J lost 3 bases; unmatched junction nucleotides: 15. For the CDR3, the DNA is TGCGCCAGCAGCCAACTCGTAGCAGGGGACAGAACACACTATGGCTACACCTTC. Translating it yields CASSQLVAGDRTHYGYTF.

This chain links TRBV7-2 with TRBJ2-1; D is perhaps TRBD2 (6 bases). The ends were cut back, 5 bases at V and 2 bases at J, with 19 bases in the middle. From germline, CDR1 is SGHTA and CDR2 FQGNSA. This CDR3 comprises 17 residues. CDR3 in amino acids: CASSLVGGHPAYNEQFF. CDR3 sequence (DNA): TGTGCCAGCAGCCTGGTGGGAGGACACCCGGCCTACAATGAGCAGTTCTTC.

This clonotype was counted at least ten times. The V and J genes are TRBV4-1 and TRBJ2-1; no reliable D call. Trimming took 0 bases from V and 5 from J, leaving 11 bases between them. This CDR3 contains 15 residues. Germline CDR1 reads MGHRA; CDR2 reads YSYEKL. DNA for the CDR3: TGCGCCAGCAGCCAAGAGCCAGGCTATAACAATGAGCAGTTCTTC. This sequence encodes CASSQEPGYNNEQFF.

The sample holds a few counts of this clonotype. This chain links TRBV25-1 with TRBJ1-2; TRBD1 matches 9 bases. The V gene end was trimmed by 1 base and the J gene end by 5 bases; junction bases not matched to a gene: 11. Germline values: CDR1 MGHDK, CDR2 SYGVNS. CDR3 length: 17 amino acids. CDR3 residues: CASSESGQGFGIYGYTF. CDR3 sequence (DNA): TGTGCCAGCAGTGAATCGGGACAGGGCTTCGGCATATATGGCTACACCTTC.

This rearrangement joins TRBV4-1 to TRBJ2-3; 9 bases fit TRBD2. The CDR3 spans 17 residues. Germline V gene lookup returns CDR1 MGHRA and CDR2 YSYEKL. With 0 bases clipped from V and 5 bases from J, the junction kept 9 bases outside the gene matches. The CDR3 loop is CASSQDGPSGTVDTQYF. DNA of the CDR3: TGCGCCAGCAGCCAAGACGGGCCTAGCGGGACGGTAGATACGCAGTATTTT.

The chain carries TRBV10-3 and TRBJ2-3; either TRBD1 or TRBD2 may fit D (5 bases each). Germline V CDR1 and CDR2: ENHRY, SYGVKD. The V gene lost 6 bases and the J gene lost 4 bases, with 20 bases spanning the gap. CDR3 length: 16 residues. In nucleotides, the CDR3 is TGTGCCATCAGCGGATCCGGGACCTTGGGAGCAGATACGCAGTATTTT. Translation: CAISGSGTLGADTQYF.

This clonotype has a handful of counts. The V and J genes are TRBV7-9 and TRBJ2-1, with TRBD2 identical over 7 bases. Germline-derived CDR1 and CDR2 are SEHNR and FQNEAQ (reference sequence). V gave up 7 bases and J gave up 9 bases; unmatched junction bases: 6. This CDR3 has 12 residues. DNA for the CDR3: TGTGCCAGCACAGGACTAGAGGCTGAGCAGTTCTTC. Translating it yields CASTGLEAEQFF.

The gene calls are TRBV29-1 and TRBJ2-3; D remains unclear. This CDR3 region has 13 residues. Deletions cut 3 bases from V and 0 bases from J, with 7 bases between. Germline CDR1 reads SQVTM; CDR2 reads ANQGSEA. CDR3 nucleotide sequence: TGCAGCGTTGAGAAGGGAAGCACAGATACGCAGTATTTT. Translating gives CSVEKGSTDTQYF.

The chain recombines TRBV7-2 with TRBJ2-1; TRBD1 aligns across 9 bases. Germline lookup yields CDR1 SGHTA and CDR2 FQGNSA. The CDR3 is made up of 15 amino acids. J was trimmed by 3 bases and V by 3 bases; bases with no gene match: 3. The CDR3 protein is CASSLDRGYYNEQFF. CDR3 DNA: TGTGCCAGCAGCTTGGACAGGGGCTACTACAATGAGCAGTTCTTC.

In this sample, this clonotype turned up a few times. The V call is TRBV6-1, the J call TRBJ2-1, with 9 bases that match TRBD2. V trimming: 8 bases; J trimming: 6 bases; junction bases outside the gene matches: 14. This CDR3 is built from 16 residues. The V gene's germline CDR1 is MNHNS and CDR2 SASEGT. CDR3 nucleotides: TGTGCCAGCTCTAACGATTTAGCGGGAGCCGTCAATGAGCAGTTCTTC. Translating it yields CASSNDLAGAVNEQFF.

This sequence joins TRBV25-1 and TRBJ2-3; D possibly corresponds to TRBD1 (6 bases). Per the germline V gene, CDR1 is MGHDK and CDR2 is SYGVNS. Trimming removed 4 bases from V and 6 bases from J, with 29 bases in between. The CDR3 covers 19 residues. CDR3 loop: CASSAPDPGHLAFGDTQYF. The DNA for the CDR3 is TGTGCCAGCAGTGCCCCAGACCCGGGACACTTAGCCTTTGGGGATACGCAGTATTTT.

CDR3 sequence reads: CASSYTGHTGELFF. CDR3 nucleotides: TGTGCCAGCAGTTATACAGGGCACACCGGGGAGCTGTTTTTT. The genes are TRBV7-3 and TRBJ2-2; D might be TRBD1 (6 bases). The CDR3 loop spans 14 amino acids. The germline gives CDR1 SGHTA, CDR2 FQGTGA. V was pared by 6 bases and J by 3 bases, with 11 bases between.

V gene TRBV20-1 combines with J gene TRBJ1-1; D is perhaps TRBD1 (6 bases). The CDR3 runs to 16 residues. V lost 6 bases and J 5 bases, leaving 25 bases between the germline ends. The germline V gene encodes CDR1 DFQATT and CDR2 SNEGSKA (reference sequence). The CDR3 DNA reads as TGCAGTGCCCCGCCCCCCCACCACAGGGTAGGGACTGAAGCTTTCTTT. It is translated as CSAPPPHHRVGTEAFF.

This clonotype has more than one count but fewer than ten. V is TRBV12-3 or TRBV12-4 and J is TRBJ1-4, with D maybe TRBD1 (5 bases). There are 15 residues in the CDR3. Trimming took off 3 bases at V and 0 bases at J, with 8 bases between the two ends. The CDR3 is CASSLGLSTNEKLFF. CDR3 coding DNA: TGTGCCAGCAGTTTGGGACTCTCAACTAATGAAAAACTGTTTTTT.

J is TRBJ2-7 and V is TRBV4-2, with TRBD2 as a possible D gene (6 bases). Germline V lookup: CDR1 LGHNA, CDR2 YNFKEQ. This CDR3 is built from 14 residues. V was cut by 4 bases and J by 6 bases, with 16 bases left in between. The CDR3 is CASSREESGVEQYF. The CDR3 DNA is TGTGCCAGCAGCCGCGAAGAGTCGGGGGTCGAGCAGTACTTC.

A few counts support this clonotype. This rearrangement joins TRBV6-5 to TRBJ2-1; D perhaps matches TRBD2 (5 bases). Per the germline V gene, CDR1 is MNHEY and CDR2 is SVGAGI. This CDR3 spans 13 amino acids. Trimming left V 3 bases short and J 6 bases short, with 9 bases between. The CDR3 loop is CASSYVRANEQFF. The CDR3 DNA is TGTGCCAGCAGTTATGTGAGGGCCAATGAGCAGTTCTTC.

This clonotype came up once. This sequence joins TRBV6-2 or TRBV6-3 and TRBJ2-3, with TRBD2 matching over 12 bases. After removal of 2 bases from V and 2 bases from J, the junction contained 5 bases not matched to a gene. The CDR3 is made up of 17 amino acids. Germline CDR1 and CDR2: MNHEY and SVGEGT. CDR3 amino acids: CASSYALAGGTTDTQYF. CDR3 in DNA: TGTGCCAGCAGTTACGCCCTAGCGGGAGGGACCACAGATACGCAGTATTTT.

CDR3 sequence reads: CASSEQPGRNPRAGELFF. The CDR3 DNA reads as TGTGCCAGCAGTGAGCAGCCGGGACGCAATCCACGTGCCGGGGAGCTGTTTTTT. The chain joins TRBV12-3 or TRBV12-4 to TRBJ2-2; D possibly uses TRBD1 or TRBD2 (5 bases each). V was clipped by 5 bases and J by 6 bases, with 25 bases between them. The CDR3 has 18 amino acids.

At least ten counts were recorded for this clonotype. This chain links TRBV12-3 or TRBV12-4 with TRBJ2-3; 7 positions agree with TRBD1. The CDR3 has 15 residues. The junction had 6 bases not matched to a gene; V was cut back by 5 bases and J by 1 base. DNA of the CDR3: TGTGCCAGCAGTCTCCAGGGGGTTGGCACAGATACGCAGTATTTT. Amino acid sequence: CASSLQGVGTDTQYF.

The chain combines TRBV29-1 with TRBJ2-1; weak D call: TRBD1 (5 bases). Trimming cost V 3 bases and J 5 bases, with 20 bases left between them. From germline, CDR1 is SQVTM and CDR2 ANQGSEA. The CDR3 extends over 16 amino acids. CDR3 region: CSVDSPDQGSNNEQFF. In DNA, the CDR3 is TGCAGCGTTGACTCGCCGGACCAGGGAAGTAACAATGAGCAGTTCTTC.